This T cell receptor (beta chain) appears in the sequencing data of a study of blood T cell repertoires in COVID-19 (TCRdb year 2020). Regarding the complete study: Samples from collaborators originated in the United States, Italy and Spain and spanned both the acute and convalescent phases of COVID-19. The repertoires were made available in a free public database intended to serve as a resource for research on the immune response to SARS-CoV-2. The samples were drawn from the first 160 participants of the ongoing ImmuneRACE study and from over 950 subjects provided by 6 global collaborators. The material from the prospective study consisted of cDNA or gDNA derived from T cells, B-cell-depleted T cells, or PBMCs. Where HLA class I and class II types were available, the types were taken from metadata supplied by the sample provider, not from assay-based typing. Nearly every sample came with metadata listing a de-identified subject ID, COVID-19 status, age in years and sex. Deeply sampled blood TCRbeta repertoires from subjects exposed to, actively infected with, or recovered from COVID-19 were included in the dataset.

With respect to this clone: The antigen it binds to is not known. No clone much larger than this one lies a single base away; base qualities are absent.

Whole blood was collected in K2EDTA tubes by collaborating institutions according to the institutions' own protocols. For TCRbeta analysis, collaborators shipped samples as frozen whole blood, isolated PBMCs, or DNA extracted from either of those sample types. Trimming takes 8 bases from V and 3 bases from J, and the germline ends sit 11 bases apart. Taken from cysteine to phenylalanine, the CDR3 has 12 residues. Only the CDR3 DNA is retained, 36 bases long and in frame from the first base. Sequences MNHEY (CDR1) and SVGAGI (CDR2) are obtained from the germline V gene. The immunoSEQ Assay, a bias-controlled multiplex PCR, was used to amplify TCRbeta CDR3 regions from genomic DNA. Processing in the source paper ran as follows. The number of nucleated cells in each sample was estimated by amplification of reference gene primers within the assay. To quantify the absolute abundance of each unique TCRbeta CDR3 rearrangement, sequence reads were collapsed and filtered. For each sample, productive Simpson clonality was calculated as the square root of Simpson's diversity index across productive rearrangements. Not all clones reach the TCRdb copy of this immuneACCESS table, which keeps in-frame sequences only. Checked studies attribute under half of the gap to unresolved V genes and leave the rest unexplained. V and J calls plus clone size are reproduced from that table; the DNA served to infer D and trimming. The sample table contains roughly 88,000 clones; only one count was recorded for around 80% of them. In total, the top ten clones hold 15% to 19% of the sample.

What the authors observed across the whole study: The amount of clinical and demographic metadata varied by source and participant and was provided uncurated.

This clonotype originated in a woman of 80 years or more with acute or convalescent COVID-19. This sequence uses TRBV6-5 and TRBJ2-7, with the D gene too uncertain to name. The specimen sequenced was peripheral blood. CDR3 reads: CASGIVGYEQYF. The DNA reads TGTGCCAGCGGTATTGTCGGCTACGAGCAGTACTTC.